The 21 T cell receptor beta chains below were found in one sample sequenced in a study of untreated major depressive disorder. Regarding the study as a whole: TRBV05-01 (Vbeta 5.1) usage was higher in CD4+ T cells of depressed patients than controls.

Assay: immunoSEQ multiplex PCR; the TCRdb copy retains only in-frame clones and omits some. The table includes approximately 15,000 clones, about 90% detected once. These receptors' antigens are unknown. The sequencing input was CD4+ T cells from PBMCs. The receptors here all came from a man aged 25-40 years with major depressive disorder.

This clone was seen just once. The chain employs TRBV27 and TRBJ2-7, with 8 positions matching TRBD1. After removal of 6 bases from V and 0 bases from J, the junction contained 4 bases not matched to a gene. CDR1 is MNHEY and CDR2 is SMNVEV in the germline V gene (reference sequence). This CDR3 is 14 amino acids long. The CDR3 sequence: CASSRTGTSYEQYF. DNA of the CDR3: TGTGCCAGCAGCCGGACAGGGACCTCCTACGAGCAGTACTTC.

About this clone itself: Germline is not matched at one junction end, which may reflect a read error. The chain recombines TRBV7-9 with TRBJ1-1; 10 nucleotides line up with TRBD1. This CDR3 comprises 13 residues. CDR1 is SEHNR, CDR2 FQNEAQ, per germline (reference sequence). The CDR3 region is CASSIGTGDSEAF. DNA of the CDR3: TGTGCCAGCAGCATAGGGACAGGGGATTCGGAGGCCTTT.

CDR3 region: CASSLVSALSYEQYF. The DNA for the CDR3 is TGCGCCAGCAGCTTGGTTAGCGCTTTATCCTACGAGCAGTACTTC. The genes are TRBV5-1 and TRBJ2-7; D possibly corresponds to TRBD2 (5 bases). Germline V gene sequence: CDR1 SGHRS, CDR2 YFSETQ. There are 15 residues in the CDR3. Between the trimmed V and J ends, which lost 0 bases and 1 base, there was a span of 11 bases.

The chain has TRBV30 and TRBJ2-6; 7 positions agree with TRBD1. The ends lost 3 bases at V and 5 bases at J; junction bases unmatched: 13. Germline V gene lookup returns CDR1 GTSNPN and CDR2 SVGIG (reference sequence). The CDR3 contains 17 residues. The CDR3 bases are TGTGCCTGGAGCGAAACAGGGGTTGGTGATTGGGCCAACGTCCTGACTTTC. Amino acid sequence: CAWSETGVGDWANVLTF.

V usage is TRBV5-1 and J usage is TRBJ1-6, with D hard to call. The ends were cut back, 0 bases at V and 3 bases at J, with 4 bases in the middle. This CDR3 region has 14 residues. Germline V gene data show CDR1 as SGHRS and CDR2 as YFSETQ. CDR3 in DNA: TGCGCCAGCAGCTTGGACAACTATAATTCACCCCTCCACTTT. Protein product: CASSLDNYNSPLHF.

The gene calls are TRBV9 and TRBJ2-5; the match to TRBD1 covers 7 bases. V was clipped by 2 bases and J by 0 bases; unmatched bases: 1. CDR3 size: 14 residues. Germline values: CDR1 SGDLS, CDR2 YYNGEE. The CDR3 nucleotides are TGTGCCAGCAGCGTGACAGGGTACCAAGAGACCCAGTACTTC. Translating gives CASSVTGYQETQYF.

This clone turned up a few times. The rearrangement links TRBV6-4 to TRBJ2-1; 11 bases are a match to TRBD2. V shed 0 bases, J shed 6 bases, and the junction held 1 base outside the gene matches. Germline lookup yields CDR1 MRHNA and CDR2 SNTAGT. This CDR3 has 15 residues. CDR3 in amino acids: CASSDSSGGANEQFF. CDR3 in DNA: TGTGCCAGCAGTGACTCTAGCGGGGGGGCCAATGAGCAGTTCTTC.

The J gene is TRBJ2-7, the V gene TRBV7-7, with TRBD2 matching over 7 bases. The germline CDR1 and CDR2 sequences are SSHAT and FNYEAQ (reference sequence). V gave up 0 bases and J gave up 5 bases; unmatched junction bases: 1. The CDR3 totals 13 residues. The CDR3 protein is CASSLAGGNEQYF. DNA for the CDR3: TGTGCCAGCAGCTTAGCGGGGGGGAACGAGCAGTACTTC.

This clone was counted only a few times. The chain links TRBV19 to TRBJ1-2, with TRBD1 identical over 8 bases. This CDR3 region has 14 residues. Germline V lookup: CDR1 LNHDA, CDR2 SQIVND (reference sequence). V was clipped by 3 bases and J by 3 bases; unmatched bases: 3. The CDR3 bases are TGTGCCAGTAGTATGGCAGGGGGCGACTATGGCTACACCTTC. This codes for CASSMAGGDYGYTF.

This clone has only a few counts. In nucleotides, the CDR3 is TGTGCCAGCAGTGAAGGTTCACCCCTCCACTTT. It codes for CASSEGSPLHF. The chain recombines TRBV6-1 with TRBJ1-6; no reliable D call. V was shortened by 1 base and J by 9 bases, with 1 base between the two germline ends. Germline values: CDR1 MNHNS, CDR2 SASEGT. The CDR3 runs to 11 residues.

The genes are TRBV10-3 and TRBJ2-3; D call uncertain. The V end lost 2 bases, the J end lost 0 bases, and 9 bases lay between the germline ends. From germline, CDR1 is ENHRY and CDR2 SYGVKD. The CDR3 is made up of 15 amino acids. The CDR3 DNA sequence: TGTGCCATCAGTGAGCAGGCTTCTAGCACAGATACGCAGTATTTT. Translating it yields CAISEQASSTDTQYF.

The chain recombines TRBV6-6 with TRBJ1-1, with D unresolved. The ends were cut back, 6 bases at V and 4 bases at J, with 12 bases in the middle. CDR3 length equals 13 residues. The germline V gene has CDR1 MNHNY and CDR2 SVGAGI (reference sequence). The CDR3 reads CASSDEGGTEAFF. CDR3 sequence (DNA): TGTGCCAGCAGCGACGAGGGCGGCACTGAAGCTTTCTTT.

CDR3 region: CASSHGQGAHIGELFF. DNA of the CDR3: TGTGCCAGCAGCCACGGACAGGGGGCGCATATCGGGGAGCTGTTTTTT. This chain connects TRBV5-8 to TRBJ2-2; 11 bases map to TRBD1. V shed 4 bases, J shed 7 bases, and the junction held 9 bases outside the gene matches. Germline V gene lookup returns CDR1 SGHTS and CDR2 YDEGEE. The CDR3 runs to 16 residues.

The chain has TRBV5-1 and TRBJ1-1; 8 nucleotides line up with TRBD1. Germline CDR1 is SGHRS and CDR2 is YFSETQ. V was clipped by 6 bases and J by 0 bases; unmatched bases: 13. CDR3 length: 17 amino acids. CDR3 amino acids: CASTPGAGGALNTEAFF. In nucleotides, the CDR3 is TGCGCCAGCACCCCGGGGGCAGGGGGCGCCTTGAACACTGAAGCTTTCTTT. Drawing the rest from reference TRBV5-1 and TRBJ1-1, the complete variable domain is KAGVTQTPRYLIKTRGQQVTLSCSPISGHRSVSWYQQTPGQGLQFLFEYFSETQRNKGNFPGRFSGRQFSNSRSEMNVSTLELGDSALYLCASTPGAGGALNTEAFFGQGTRLTVV.

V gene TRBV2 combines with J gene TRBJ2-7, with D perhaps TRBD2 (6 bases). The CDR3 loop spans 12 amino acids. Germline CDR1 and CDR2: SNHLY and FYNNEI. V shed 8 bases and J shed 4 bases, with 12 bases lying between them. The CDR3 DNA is TGTGCCAGCGGGGGGTCTCCTTACGAGCAGTACTTC. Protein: CASGGSPYEQYF.

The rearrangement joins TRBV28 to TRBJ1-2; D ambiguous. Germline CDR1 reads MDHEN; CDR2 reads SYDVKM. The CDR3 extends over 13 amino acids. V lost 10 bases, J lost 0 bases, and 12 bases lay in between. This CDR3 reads CATLSRANYGYTF. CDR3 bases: TGTGCCACCCTGAGTCGGGCTAACTATGGCTACACCTTC.

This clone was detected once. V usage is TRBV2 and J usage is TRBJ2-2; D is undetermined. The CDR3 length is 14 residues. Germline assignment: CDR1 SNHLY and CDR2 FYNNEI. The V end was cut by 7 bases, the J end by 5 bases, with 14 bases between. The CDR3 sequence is CASTATSDTGELFF. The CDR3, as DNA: TGTGCCAGCACCGCGACTTCGGATACCGGGGAGCTGTTTTTT.

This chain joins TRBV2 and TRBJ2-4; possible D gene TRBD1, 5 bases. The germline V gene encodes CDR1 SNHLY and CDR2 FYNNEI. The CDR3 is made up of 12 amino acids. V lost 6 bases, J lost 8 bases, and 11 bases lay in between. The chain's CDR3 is CASRGAPDIQYF. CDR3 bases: TGTGCCAGCAGAGGGGCCCCAGACATTCAGTACTTC.

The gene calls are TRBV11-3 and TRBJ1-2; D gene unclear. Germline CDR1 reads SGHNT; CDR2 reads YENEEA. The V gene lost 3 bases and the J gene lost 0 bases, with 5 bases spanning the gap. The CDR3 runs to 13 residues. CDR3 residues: CASSLGANYGYTF. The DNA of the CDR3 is TGTGCCAGCAGCTTGGGTGCTAACTATGGCTACACCTTC. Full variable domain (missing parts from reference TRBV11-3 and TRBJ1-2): EAGVVQSPRYKIIEKKQPVAFWCNPISGHNTLYWYLQNLGQGPELLIRYENEEAVDDSQLPKDRFSAERLKGVDSTLKIQPAELGDSAVYLCASSLGANYGYTFGSGTRLTVV.

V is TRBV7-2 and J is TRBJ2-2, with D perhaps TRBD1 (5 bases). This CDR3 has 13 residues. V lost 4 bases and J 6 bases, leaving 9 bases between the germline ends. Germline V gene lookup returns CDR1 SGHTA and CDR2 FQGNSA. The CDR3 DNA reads TGTGCCAGCAGCTCCCGACAGTCCGGGGAGCTGTTTTTT. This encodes CASSSRQSGELFF.

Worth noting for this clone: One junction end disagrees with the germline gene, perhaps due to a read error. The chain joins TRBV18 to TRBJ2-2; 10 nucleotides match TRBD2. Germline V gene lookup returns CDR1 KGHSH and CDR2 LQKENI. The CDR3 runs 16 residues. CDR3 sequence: CASSPPGLASTGELFF. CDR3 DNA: TGTGCCAGCTCGCCACCGGGACTAGCGTCAACCGGGGAGCTGTTTTTT. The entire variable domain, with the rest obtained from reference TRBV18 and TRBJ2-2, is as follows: NAGVMQNPRHLVRRRGQEARLRCSPMKGHSHVYWYRQLPEEGLKFMVYLQKENIIDESGMPKERFSAEFPKEGPSILRIQQVVRGDSAAYFCASSPPGLASTGELFFGEGSRLTVL.